A single sample gave rise to the 25 T cell receptor beta chains below, sequenced in a study of human T cells and chemical hapten exposure (dated by TCRdb to the early 2020s). Library preparation was by RACE. TCRdb names NextSeq 500 as the instrument used. TCRdb took the public reads, trimmed them with fastp at Q25, ran MiXCR for clone calling and kept in-frame beta chains. Rows are unified per CDR3 protein, each entry keeping the most common DNA and genes. This sample holds 84,000 or so distinct CDR3 sequences; about 8% were observed only once. The ten largest clones capture just over 2.5% of the sample. The sample's time point, from its label and the paper: pre-sensitization, week 0. This sample's treatment or condition label indicates: therapeutic diphenylcyclopropenone sensitization with weekly scalp DPC. Sequencing was performed on whole blood, taken in connection with sensitization to the hapten diphenylcyclopropenone (DPC). The receptors here all came from a man aged 40-50 years with alopecia areata. Some clones in this sample may be carry-over from other donors' samples.

The V gene is TRBV19, the J gene TRBJ1-2; D unresolved. Per the germline V gene, CDR1 is LNHDA and CDR2 is SQIVND (reference sequence). The V end lost 2 bases, the J end lost 0 bases, and 10 bases lay between the germline ends. The CDR3 contains 15 residues. The DNA of the CDR3 is TGTGCCAGTAGTATAAGCCCTACAGCTAACTATGGCTACACCTTC. It codes for CASSISPTANYGYTF.

The chain uses TRBV6-5 and TRBJ2-1; D perhaps matches TRBD2 (6 bases). Per germline, CDR1 MNHEY and CDR2 SVGAGI. This CDR3 is built from 14 residues. V lost 6 bases to trimming and J lost 10 bases, with 19 bases between them. The CDR3 DNA reads TGTGCCAGCAGCAAGGACGTGGGGGGAAGAGAGCAGTTCTTC. Translation gives CASSKDVGGREQFF.

With respect to this clonotype: A much larger clonotype is one base distant, so this may be a read error. The V gene is TRBV13, the J gene TRBJ2-3; the D gene is possibly TRBD2 (5 bases). The germline V gene has CDR1 PRHDT and CDR2 FYEKMQ (reference sequence). This CDR3 comprises 13 residues. CDR3 residues: CASSRSSTDAQYF. The CDR3 bases are TGTGCCAGCAGCCGTTCTAGCACAGATGCGCAGTATTTT.

This clonotype was found a few times. This sequence joins TRBV7-3 and TRBJ2-3; tentatively, D is TRBD2 (5 bases). The CDR3 is made up of 15 amino acids. Trimming cost V 4 bases and J 1 base, with 12 bases left between them. Germline CDR1 SGHTA, CDR2 FQGTGA. The CDR3 sequence: CASSSAVLGTDTQYF. The CDR3 DNA reads as TGTGCCAGCAGCTCAGCGGTATTAGGCACAGATACGCAGTATTTT.

This chain uses TRBV6-2 or TRBV6-3 with TRBJ2-1; 9 bases fit TRBD1. J gave up 4 bases and V 5 bases, and 9 bases lay outside the gene matches. The germline gives CDR1 MNHEY, CDR2 SVGEGT. CDR3 length equals 16 residues. The DNA of the CDR3 is TGTGCCAGCAGTCCGGACAGGGGCCACTTATACAATGAGCAGTTCTTC. This encodes CASSPDRGHLYNEQFF.

The V gene is TRBV29-1, the J gene TRBJ2-3; 8 positions match TRBD2. J was trimmed by 0 bases and V by 7 bases; bases with no gene match: 6. This CDR3 spans 14 amino acids. Germline V lookup: CDR1 SQVTM, CDR2 ANQGSEA. CDR3 coding DNA: TGCAGCGGAAAAGCGGGAGCAAGCACAGATACGCAGTATTTT. Protein sequence: CSGKAGASTDTQYF.

This clonotype has ten or more counts. This chain joins TRBV12-3 or TRBV12-4 and TRBJ2-3, with 9 bases identical to TRBD2. This CDR3 is 20 amino acids long. The trim removed 5 bases at V and 6 bases at J, leaving 24 bases unmatched. CDR3 bases: TGTGCCAGCAGTCATCTCAGGGGAAATACAGCGGGAGGAAACGCGGATACGCAGTATTTT. It is translated as CASSHLRGNTAGGNADTQYF.

This sequence joins TRBV4-2 and TRBJ2-7, with 14 bases identical to TRBD2. The CDR3 length is 17 residues. V was clipped by 4 bases and J by 1 base; unmatched bases: 6. Germline V gives CDR1 LGHNA, CDR2 YNFKEQ. For the CDR3, the DNA is TGTGCCAGCAGCCCGCCGGGACTAGCGGGAGTTTCCTACGAGCAGTACTTC. It yields the protein CASSPPGLAGVSYEQYF.

This clonotype was seen at least ten times. At one end the junction does not follow the germline gene, possibly because of a read error. This sequence joins TRBV9 and TRBJ2-7; 10 bases match TRBD2. Germline CDR1 reads SGDLS; CDR2 reads YYNGEE. This CDR3 contains 14 residues. The CDR3 region has the DNA TGTGCCAGCAGCGTAACTTGGGGGACTAGCGAGCCTGTCTTC. This codes for CASSVTWGTSEPVF.

This clonotype showed up many times. This chain links TRBV20-1 with TRBJ1-1, with D possibly matching TRBD1 (5 bases). In germline, CDR1 is DFQATT, CDR2 SNEGSKA (reference sequence). The CDR3 consists of 13 residues. The V end lost 6 bases, the J end lost 1 base, and 12 bases lay between the germline ends. In nucleotides, the CDR3 is TGCAGTGCGGAATACCAGGGGAACACTGAAGCTTTCTTT. Amino acids: CSAEYQGNTEAFF.

The chain couples TRBV3-1 to TRBJ2-4; D may correspond to TRBD1 or TRBD2 (5 bases each). Germline V gene lookup returns CDR1 LGHDT and CDR2 YNNKEL (reference sequence). CDR3 length: 11 residues. Trimming took off 5 bases at V and 15 bases at J, with 14 bases between the two ends. The CDR3 DNA follows: TGTGCCAGCAGCTTCGGGACCACGCTGTACTTC. As protein: CASSFGTTLYF.

This clonotype showed up many times. V is TRBV6-2 or TRBV6-3 and J is TRBJ2-7; D gene uncertain. Germline assignment: CDR1 MNHEY and CDR2 SVGEGT. CDR3 size: 13 residues. Trimming took 2 bases from V and 6 from J, leaving 11 bases between them. The CDR3 DNA sequence: TGTGCCAGCAGTTACCTTTCCGGCCCCGAGCAGTACGTC. This codes for CASSYLSGPEQYV.

The J gene is TRBJ2-3, the V gene TRBV6-2 or TRBV6-3; 8 nucleotides match TRBD2. The CDR3 is 17 residues long. Germline values: CDR1 MNHEY, CDR2 SVGEGT. Trimming at V came to 5 bases and at J to 5 bases, leaving 15 bases not matched to a gene. The CDR3 nucleotides are TGTGCCAGCAGTAGGGGGACCGGGACTAGGTACGGAGATACGCAGTATTTT. This gives the protein CASSRGTGTRYGDTQYF.

The chain recombines TRBV20-1 with TRBJ2-1, with no clear D. Trimming removed 6 bases from V and 4 bases from J, with 7 bases in between. Germline V gene sequence: CDR1 DFQATT, CDR2 SNEGSKA (reference sequence). The CDR3 runs 11 residues. CDR3 region: CSAKMYNEQFF. The CDR3, as DNA: TGCAGTGCAAAAATGTACAATGAGCAGTTCTTC.

This clonotype has more than one count but fewer than ten. This chain links TRBV14 with TRBJ2-3; D gene uncertain. Deletions cut 1 base from V and 0 bases from J, with 11 bases between. The CDR3 covers 16 residues. CDR1 is SGHDN, CDR2 FVKESK, per germline. The CDR3 reads CASSQVRGHSTDTQYF. The CDR3 DNA follows: TGTGCCAGCAGCCAAGTGCGCGGTCATAGCACAGATACGCAGTATTTT.

As for this clonotype: The junction departs from the called germline gene at one end, perhaps through a read error. The rearrangement links TRBV7-7 to TRBJ2-1, with 10 bases fitting TRBD2. Germline V gene sequence: CDR1 SSHAT, CDR2 FNYEAQ (reference sequence). CDR3 length: 16 residues. CDR3: CASSLAGLAGVDEQFF. As DNA, the CDR3 is TGTGCTAGCAGCTTAGCAGGGCTAGCGGGGGTGGATGAGCAGTTCTTC.

This clonotype was counted at least ten times. The V gene is TRBV20-1, the J gene TRBJ2-7; 13 bases match TRBD2. V lost 3 bases to trimming and J lost 0 bases; unmatched junction nucleotides: 8. The CDR3 is 17 residues long. In germline, CDR1 is DFQATT, CDR2 SNEGSKA (reference sequence). The CDR3 coding sequence is TGCAGTGCTAGCGGACTAGCGGGAGTGGGGGGCTCCTACGAGCAGTACTTC. It specifies CSASGLAGVGGSYEQYF.

This clonotype has a handful of counts. The V call is TRBV27, the J call TRBJ2-1; 7 positions agree with TRBD1. CDR1 is MNHEY, CDR2 SMNVEV, per germline (reference sequence). The CDR3 runs 17 residues. With 6 bases clipped from V and 4 bases from J, the junction kept 15 bases outside the gene matches. This CDR3 reads CASSLLPGTVSYNEQFF. The CDR3, as DNA: TGTGCCAGCAGCCTCCTCCCCGGGACAGTTAGTTACAATGAGCAGTTCTTC.

This clonotype was recorded many times. The chain joins TRBV6-1 to TRBJ2-4; D possibly corresponds to TRBD2 (5 bases). The V end was cut by 7 bases, the J end by 7 bases, with 17 bases between. The CDR3 length is 14 residues. The germline V gene has CDR1 MNHNS and CDR2 SASEGT. CDR3 in DNA: TGTGCCAGCAACAACTTAGCGAGCCTTAACATTCAGTACTTC. It encodes CASNNLASLNIQYF.

The rearrangement links TRBV19 to TRBJ2-6, with no clear D. Deletions cut 7 bases from V and 0 bases from J, with 10 bases between. Looked up from germline, CDR1 is LNHDA and CDR2 is SQIVND (reference sequence). This CDR3 contains 15 residues. The CDR3 coding sequence is TGTGCCAGTAAGGCTGGGATCTCTGGGGCCAACGTCCTGACTTTC. This encodes CASKAGISGANVLTF.

There are many counts of this clonotype. This rearrangement joins TRBV5-5 to TRBJ1-1; D might be TRBD1 (5 bases). V was clipped by 4 bases and J by 2 bases, with 12 bases between them. Looked up from germline, CDR1 is SGHKS and CDR2 is YYEKEE (reference sequence). This CDR3 contains 14 residues. CDR3: CASSPVGDNTEAFF. In DNA form, the CDR3 reads TGTGCCAGCAGCCCCGTCGGGGACAACACTGAAGCTTTCTTT.

This clonotype was detected a few times. The chain is built from TRBV6-5 and TRBJ2-7, with unresolved D. CDR3 size: 13 residues. V lost 0 bases and J 4 bases, leaving 7 bases between the germline ends. Germline-derived CDR1 and CDR2 are MNHEY and SVGAGI. The CDR3 region is CASSYSIGYEQYV. CDR3 DNA sequence: TGTGCCAGCAGTTACTCGATTGGGTACGAGCAGTACGTC.

The sample holds one count of this clonotype. One end of the junction does not line up with germline, which may come from a read error. This chain connects TRBV5-4 to TRBJ1-1; D is possibly TRBD1 (5 bases). CDR1 and CDR2 from the germline V gene are SGHNT and YYREEE (reference sequence). The CDR3 sequence is 15 residues long. The CDR3 reads CGSSSKRGDYTEAFF. The CDR3 DNA follows: TGTGGCAGCAGCTCCAAGAGAGGGGACTACACTGAAGCTTTCTTT.

The table lists this clonotype with a few counts. This sequence joins TRBV5-5 and TRBJ1-2, with D perhaps TRBD1 (6 bases). The germline V gene has CDR1 SGHKS and CDR2 YYEKEE (reference sequence). V lost 5 bases and J 6 bases, leaving 14 bases between the germline ends. The length of the CDR3 is 13 residues. CDR3 nucleotides: TGTGCCAGCAGATCTGAAAACAGGGATGGCTACACCTTC. Encoded protein: CASRSENRDGYTF.

This clonotype was counted only a few times. The rearrangement links TRBV6-2 or TRBV6-3 to TRBJ1-1; D gene ambiguous. From germline, CDR1 is MNHEY and CDR2 SVGEGT. Trimming removed 5 bases at V and 6 bases at J, with 7 bases between. The CDR3 totals 11 residues. In DNA, the CDR3 is TGTGCCAGCAGTCTTTTCGCTGAAGCTTTCTTT. Protein product: CASSLFAEAFF.